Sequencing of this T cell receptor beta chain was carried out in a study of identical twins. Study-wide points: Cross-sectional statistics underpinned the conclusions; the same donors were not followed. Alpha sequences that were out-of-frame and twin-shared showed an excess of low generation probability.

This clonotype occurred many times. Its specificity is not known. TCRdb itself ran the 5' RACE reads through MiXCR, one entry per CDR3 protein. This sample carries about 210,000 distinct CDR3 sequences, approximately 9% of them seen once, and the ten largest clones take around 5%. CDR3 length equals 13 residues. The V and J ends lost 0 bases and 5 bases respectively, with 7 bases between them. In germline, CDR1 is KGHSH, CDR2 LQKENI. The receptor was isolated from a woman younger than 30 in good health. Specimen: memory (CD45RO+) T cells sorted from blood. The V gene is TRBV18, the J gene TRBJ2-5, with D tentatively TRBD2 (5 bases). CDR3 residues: CASSPPGVETQYF. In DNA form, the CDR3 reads TGTGCCAGCTCACCACCGGGAGTCGAGACCCAGTACTTC.